This T cell receptor (beta chain) appears in the sequencing data of a study of T cell responses to AZD1222 COVID-19 vaccine. General study results and limits: Donors were mostly white British, more females; clonal diversity possibly underestimated.

This clone was counted between two and nine times. No antigen is known for it. The CDR3 is 15 residues long. CDR1 and CDR2 from the germline V gene are SGHNT and YYREEE (reference sequence). Between the trimmed V and J ends, which lost 0 bases and 1 base, there was a span of 11 bases. The method was immunoSEQ multiplex PCR; TCRdb's version includes in-frame clones alone and lacks a portion of them. The table records over 150,000 clones, about nine tenths of them present only once. Material: peripheral blood, obtained on day 0 of AZD1222 vaccination. This sequence joins TRBV5-4 and TRBJ2-7, with a tentative D call TRBD2 (5 bases). The receptor's source is an adult in good health. CDR3 DNA sequence: TGTGCCAGCAGCTTGGAGGTGGGAGTGTCCTACGAGCAGTACTTC. Translating it yields CASSLEVGVSYEQYF.